These T cell receptor beta chains were read from a single sample in a study of blood T cells in healthy people across ages. TCRdb reprocessed the 5' RACE reads with MiXCR, giving one entry per CDR3 protein. The sample includes about 1.6 million distinct CDR3 sequences, about 31% seen only once; the top ten take around 11%. Source material: blood. The receptors were sampled from a woman in her 30s in good health. CDR3s include the opening cysteine and the closing phenylalanine or tryptophan. The D gene is left open where the match is weak. Size values are once, few and many counts, or a class for expanded clones, and some rows have none.

TRBV20-1	-	TRBJ2-7	-	CSARDQKTATYEQYF
TRBV7-2	-	TRBJ2-1	-	CASSFQGNPHTEQFF
TRBV20-1	-	TRBJ1-6	many	CSARTNLNSPLHF
TRBV7-9	TRBD1	TRBJ2-7	-	CASSWDRPGEQYF
TRBV11-3	-	TRBJ2-1	-	CASSLDLTGWQFF
TRBV12-3/TRBV12-4	-	TRBJ2-7	-	CASSFQGANYEQYF
TRBV3-1	-	TRBJ1-6	-	CASSTSSGTSPLHF
TRBV9	-	TRBJ1-2	-	CASSIGQYGYTF
TRBV27	-	TRBJ1-2	few	CASMGFYGYTF
TRBV3-1	TRBD1	TRBJ1-1	-	CASAFGQGGSGTEAFF
TRBV20-1	TRBD1	TRBJ1-2	once	CSAPRDRSGYGYTF
TRBV3-1	-	TRBJ2-1	-	CASSQDSSRGAYNEQFF
TRBV6-1	-	TRBJ2-1	few	CASASAGPRSYNEQFF
TRBV20-1	-	TRBJ2-2	-	CSASSRDTGELFF
TRBV25-1	TRBD2	TRBJ2-3	-	CASTPSGVVDTQYF
TRBV5-1	-	TRBJ2-7	few	CASSPGSARFTYEQYF
TRBV12-3/TRBV12-4	-	TRBJ2-2	-	CASSQEGGELFF
TRBV20-1	TRBD2	TRBJ2-7	-	CSARVAGVFSYEQYF
TRBV20-1	TRBD2	TRBJ2-1	-	CSAPAGTVSSYNEQFF
TRBV3-1	-	TRBJ2-5	-	CASSRPPGPTILNEQYF
TRBV12-3/TRBV12-4	TRBD1	TRBJ1-6	-	CASSLSQQGAPSTLHF
TRBV20-1	-	TRBJ2-5	-	CSAKEPVAGRETQYF